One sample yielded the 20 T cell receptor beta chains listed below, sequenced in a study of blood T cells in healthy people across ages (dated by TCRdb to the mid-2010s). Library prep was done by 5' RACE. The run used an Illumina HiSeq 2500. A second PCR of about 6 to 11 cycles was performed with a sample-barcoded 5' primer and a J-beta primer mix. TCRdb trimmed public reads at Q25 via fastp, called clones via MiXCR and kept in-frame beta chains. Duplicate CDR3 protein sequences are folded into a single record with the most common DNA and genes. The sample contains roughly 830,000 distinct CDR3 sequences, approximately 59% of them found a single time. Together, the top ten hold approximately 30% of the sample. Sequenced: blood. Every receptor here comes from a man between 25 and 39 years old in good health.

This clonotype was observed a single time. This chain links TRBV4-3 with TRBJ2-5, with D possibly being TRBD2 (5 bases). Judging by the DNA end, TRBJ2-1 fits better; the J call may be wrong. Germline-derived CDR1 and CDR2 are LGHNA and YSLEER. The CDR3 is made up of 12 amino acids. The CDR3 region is CASSHRGSLQFF. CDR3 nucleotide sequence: TGCGCCAGCAGCCACCGAGGGTCCCTCCAGTTCTTC.

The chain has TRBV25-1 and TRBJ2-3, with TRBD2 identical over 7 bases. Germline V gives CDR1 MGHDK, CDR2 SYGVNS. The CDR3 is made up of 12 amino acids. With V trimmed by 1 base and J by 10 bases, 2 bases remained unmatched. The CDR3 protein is CASSEWDYAQYF. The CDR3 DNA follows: TGTGCCAGCAGTGAATGGGACTACGCGCAGTATTTT.

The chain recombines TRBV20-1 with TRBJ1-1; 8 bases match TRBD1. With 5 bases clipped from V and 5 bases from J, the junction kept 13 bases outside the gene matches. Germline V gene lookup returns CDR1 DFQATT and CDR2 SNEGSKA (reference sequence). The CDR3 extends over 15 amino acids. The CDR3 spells CSAEVVAGGLTEAFF. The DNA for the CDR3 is TGCAGTGCTGAAGTAGTCGCAGGGGGCTTAACTGAAGCTTTCTTT.

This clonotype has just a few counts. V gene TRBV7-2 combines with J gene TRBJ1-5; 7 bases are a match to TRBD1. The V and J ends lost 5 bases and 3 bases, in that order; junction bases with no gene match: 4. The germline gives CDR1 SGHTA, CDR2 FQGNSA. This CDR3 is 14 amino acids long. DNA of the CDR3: TGTGCCAGCAGCCGACAGGGACCCAATCAGCCCCAGCATTTT. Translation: CASSRQGPNQPQHF.

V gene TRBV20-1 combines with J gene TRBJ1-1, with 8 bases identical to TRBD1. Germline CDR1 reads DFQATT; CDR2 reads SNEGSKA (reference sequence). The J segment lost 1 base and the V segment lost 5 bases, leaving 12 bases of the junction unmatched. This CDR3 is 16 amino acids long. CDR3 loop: CSAPRPRQGWNTEAFF. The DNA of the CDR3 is TGCAGTGCTCCCAGACCGCGACAGGGGTGGAACACTGAAGCTTTCTTT.

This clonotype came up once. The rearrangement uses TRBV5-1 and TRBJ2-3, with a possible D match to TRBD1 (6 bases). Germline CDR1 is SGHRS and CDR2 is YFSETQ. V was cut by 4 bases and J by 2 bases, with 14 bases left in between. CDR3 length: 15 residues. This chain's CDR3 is CASSAGQLNTDTQYF. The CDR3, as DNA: TGCGCCAGCAGCGCAGGACAGCTAAACACAGATACGCAGTATTTT.

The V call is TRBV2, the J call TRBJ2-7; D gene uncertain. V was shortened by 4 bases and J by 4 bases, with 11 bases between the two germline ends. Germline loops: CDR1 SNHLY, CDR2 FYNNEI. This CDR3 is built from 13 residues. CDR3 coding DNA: TGTGCCAGCAGTGGGCCCCTGACTTACGAGCAGTACTTC. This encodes CASSGPLTYEQYF. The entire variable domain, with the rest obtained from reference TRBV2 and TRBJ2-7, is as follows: EPEVTQTPSHQVTQMGQEVILRCVPISNHLYFYWYRQILGQKVEFLVSFYNNEISEKSEIFDDQFSVERPDGSNFTLKIRSTKLEDSAMYFCASSGPLTYEQYFGPGTRLTVT.

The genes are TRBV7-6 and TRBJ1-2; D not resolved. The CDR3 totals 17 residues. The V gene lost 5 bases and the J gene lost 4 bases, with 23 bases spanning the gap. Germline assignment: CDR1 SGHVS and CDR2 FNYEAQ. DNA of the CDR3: TGTGCCAGCAGCCTCTCGGCCGGTGGGAGTGGCGGCTATGGCTACACCTTC. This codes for CASSLSAGGSGGYGYTF.

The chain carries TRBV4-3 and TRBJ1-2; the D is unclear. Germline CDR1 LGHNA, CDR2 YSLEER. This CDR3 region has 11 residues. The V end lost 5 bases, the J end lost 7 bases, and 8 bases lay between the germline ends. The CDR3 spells CASSLFVGYTF. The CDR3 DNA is TGCGCCAGCAGCTTGTTCGTTGGCTACACCTTC.

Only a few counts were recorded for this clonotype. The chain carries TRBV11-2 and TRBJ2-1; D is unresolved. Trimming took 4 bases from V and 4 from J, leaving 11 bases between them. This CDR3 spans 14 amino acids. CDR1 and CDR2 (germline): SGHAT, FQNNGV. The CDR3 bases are TGTGCCAGCAGCTGGAGCAAACAATACAATGAGCAGTTCTTC. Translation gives CASSWSKQYNEQFF.

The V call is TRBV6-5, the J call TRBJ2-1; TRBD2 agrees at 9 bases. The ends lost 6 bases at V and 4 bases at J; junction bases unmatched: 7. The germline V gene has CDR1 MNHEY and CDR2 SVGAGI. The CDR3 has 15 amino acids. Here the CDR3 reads CASRAGTSYYNEQFF. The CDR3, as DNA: TGTGCCAGCAGAGCCGGGACTAGCTATTACAATGAGCAGTTCTTC.

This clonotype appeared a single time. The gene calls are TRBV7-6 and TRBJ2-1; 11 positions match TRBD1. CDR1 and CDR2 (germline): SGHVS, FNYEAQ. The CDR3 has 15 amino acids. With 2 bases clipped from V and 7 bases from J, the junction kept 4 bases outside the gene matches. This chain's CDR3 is CASSLRDRGFNEQFF. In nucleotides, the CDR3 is TGTGCCAGCAGCTTAAGGGACAGGGGGTTTAATGAGCAGTTCTTC.

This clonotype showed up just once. The CDR3 is CASSQDLVRIDYGYTF. CDR3 bases: TGTGCCAGCAGCCAAGATCTGGTTCGGATCGATTATGGCTACACCTTC. The chain uses TRBV4-2 and TRBJ1-2, with unresolved D. Germline V gene data show CDR1 as LGHNA and CDR2 as YNFKEQ. CDR3 length: 16 amino acids. The ends were cut back, 0 bases at V and 5 bases at J, with 16 bases in the middle.

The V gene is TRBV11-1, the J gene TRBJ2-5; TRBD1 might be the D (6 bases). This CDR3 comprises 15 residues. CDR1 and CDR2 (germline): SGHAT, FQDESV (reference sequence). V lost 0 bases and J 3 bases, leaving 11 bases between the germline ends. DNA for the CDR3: TGTGCCAGCAGCTTAGCAGGTTACAGGGAAGAGACCCAGTACTTC. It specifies CASSLAGYREETQYF.

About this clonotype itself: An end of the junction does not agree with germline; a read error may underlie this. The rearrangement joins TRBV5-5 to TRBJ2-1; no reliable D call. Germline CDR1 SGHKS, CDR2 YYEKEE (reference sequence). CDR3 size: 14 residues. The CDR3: CASSPHGSYSEQFF. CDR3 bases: TGTGCCAGCAGCCCCCATGGCAGCTACAGTGAGCAGTTCTTC.

CDR3 in amino acids: CASSQGQLVTYEQYF. CDR3 in DNA: TGTGCCAGCAGCCAAGGACAGCTAGTAACCTACGAGCAGTACTTC. This rearrangement joins TRBV3-1 to TRBJ2-7; perhaps TRBD1 as D (5 bases). Per germline, CDR1 LGHDT and CDR2 YNNKEL (reference sequence). The CDR3 contains 15 residues. V was shortened by 1 base and J by 2 bases, with 12 bases between the two germline ends.

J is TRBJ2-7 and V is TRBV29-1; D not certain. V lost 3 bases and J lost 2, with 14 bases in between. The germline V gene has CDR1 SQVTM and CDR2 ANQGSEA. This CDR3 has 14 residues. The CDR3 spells CSVEARASPYEQYF. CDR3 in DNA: TGCAGCGTTGAGGCTCGGGCGAGCCCCTACGAGCAGTACTTC.

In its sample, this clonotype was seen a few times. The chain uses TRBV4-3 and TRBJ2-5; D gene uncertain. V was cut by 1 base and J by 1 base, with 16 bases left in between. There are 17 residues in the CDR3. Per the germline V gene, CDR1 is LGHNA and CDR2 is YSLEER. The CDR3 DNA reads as TGCGCCAGCAGCCAAGTCGTAACCGTGGGTCGCCAAGAGACCCAGTACTTC. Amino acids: CASSQVVTVGRQETQYF.

In DNA, the CDR3 is TGCGCCAGCAGCGTGGCTGGTAACCACGAGCAGTACTTC. Protein sequence: CASSVAGNHEQYF. This rearrangement joins TRBV5-1 to TRBJ2-5; D remains ambiguous. The J call is uncertain, as TRBJ2-7 better fits the DNA end. This CDR3 is 13 amino acids long. Per the germline V gene, CDR1 is SGHRS and CDR2 is YFSETQ.

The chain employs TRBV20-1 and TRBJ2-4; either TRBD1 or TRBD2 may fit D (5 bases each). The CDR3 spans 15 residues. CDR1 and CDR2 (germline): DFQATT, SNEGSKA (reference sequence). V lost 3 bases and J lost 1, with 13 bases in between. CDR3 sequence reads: CSASRGRTAKNIQYF. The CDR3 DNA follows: TGCAGTGCTAGTCGGGGCCGGACTGCCAAAAACATTCAGTACTTC.